What follows are 15 T cell receptor beta chains derived from one specimen sequenced in a study of response to subunit inactivated influenza vaccine. One entry per CDR3 protein results from TCRdb running MiXCR on the RT-PCR reads. The sample includes about 540,000 distinct CDR3 sequences, under 25% seen only once; the top ten take 2.8%. In addition, the sample was reused for a study of T cells expressing NK-cell markers. That paper adds: Libraries used 5'RACE template switching adding universal primer site and UMIs.

This material consisted of CD4+ T cells sorted from PBMCs, taken roughly 13 days after vaccination. These receptors were taken from a middle-aged man who received an inactivated influenza vaccine.

This clonotype was seen only a few times. The chain uses TRBV14 and TRBJ2-7; TRBD1 is a possible D gene (5 bases). The CDR3 is 13 residues long. The V gene's germline CDR1 is SGHDN and CDR2 FVKESK. Trimming took off 1 base at V and 6 bases at J, with 10 bases between the two ends. The CDR3 DNA reads TGTGCCAGCAGCCAAGCGCCAGGGATCGAGCAGTACTTC. Its translation is CASSQAPGIEQYF.

The chain uses TRBV29-1 and TRBJ2-7; 12 bases are a match to TRBD1. The CDR3 extends over 11 amino acids. The V segment lost 7 bases and the J segment 6 bases; nucleotides outside the gene matches: 1. Per the germline V gene, CDR1 is SQVTM and CDR2 is ANQGSEA. CDR3 amino acids: CSGGQGAEQYF. In DNA form, the CDR3 reads TGCAGCGGGGGACAGGGGGCCGAGCAGTACTTC.

The V and J genes are TRBV10-3 and TRBJ1-3, with D hard to call. Germline V CDR1 and CDR2: ENHRY, SYGVKD. Deletions cut 7 bases from V and 0 bases from J, with 10 bases between. This CDR3 comprises 14 residues. This CDR3 is CAITPLNSGNTIYF. The CDR3 region has the DNA TGTGCCATCACCCCCCTCAACTCTGGAAACACCATATATTTT.

This clonotype was found a few times. This chain uses TRBV10-3 with TRBJ2-1, with 8 bases matching TRBD2. CDR1 ENHRY and CDR2 SYGVKD come from the germline V gene. V trimming: 3 bases; J trimming: 6 bases; junction bases outside the gene matches: 13. The CDR3 length is 17 residues. The CDR3 sequence is CAISESLGLGGSNEQFF. The CDR3 DNA follows: TGTGCCATCAGTGAAAGCCTGGGACTAGGGGGGAGCAATGAGCAGTTCTTC.

This clonotype was seen a few times. The chain couples TRBV20-1 to TRBJ1-2; D may be TRBD1 (5 bases). Trimming pared 6 bases from V and 1 base from J, leaving 15 bases between. Germline CDR1 and CDR2: DFQATT and SNEGSKA (reference sequence). This CDR3 is built from 14 residues. The CDR3 protein is CSAGLGNHNYGYTF. The CDR3, as DNA: TGCAGTGCGGGGCTGGGGAATCATAACTATGGCTACACCTTC.

The rearrangement joins TRBV28 to TRBJ1-6, with 10 bases matching TRBD1. V lost 4 bases to trimming and J lost 10 bases; unmatched junction nucleotides: 4. Germline-derived CDR1 and CDR2 are MDHEN and SYDVKM. The CDR3 is 14 amino acids. CDR3 sequence: CASSSPGQGSPLHF. CDR3 in DNA: TGTGCCAGCAGTTCGCCGGGACAGGGGTCACCCCTCCACTTT.

This clonotype was observed a handful of times. The rearrangement joins TRBV29-1 to TRBJ1-2; the match to TRBD1 covers 7 bases. The germline V gene encodes CDR1 SQVTM and CDR2 ANQGSEA. V gave up 5 bases and J gave up 6 bases; unmatched junction bases: 9. The CDR3 consists of 13 residues. CDR3 in amino acids: CSVRTGLGDGYTF. As DNA, the CDR3 is TGCAGCGTTCGGACAGGTCTCGGGGATGGCTACACCTTC.

CDR3 protein: CASRPTGGHEQFF. The CDR3 coding sequence is TGTGCCAGCAGGCCCACTGGAGGGCATGAGCAGTTCTTC. This chain uses TRBV12-3 or TRBV12-4 with TRBJ2-1; the D gene is possibly TRBD2 (6 bases). The CDR3 is made up of 13 amino acids. V gave up 6 bases and J gave up 8 bases, with 14 bases separating them.

This chain uses TRBV12-3 or TRBV12-4 with TRBJ2-3, with 9 nucleotides matching TRBD2. Trimming cost V 6 bases and J 1 base; bases outside gene matches: 5. The CDR3 consists of 15 residues. The CDR3 loop is CASSRRTSGTDTQYF. The CDR3 DNA follows: TGTGCCAGCAGCCGAAGGACTAGCGGCACAGATACGCAGTATTTT.

This clonotype was observed a few times. The rearrangement links TRBV20-1 to TRBJ1-5, with a weak D call TRBD1 (6 bases). The CDR3 length is 13 residues. Germline assignment: CDR1 DFQATT and CDR2 SNEGSKA (reference sequence). The germline V and J ends were trimmed by 4 bases and 6 bases, with 13 bases remaining between them. CDR3 nucleotide sequence: TGCAGTGCTATCTGGGGGCCGAGTCAGCCCCAGCATTTT. This translates into CSAIWGPSQPQHF.

The chain has TRBV12-3 or TRBV12-4 and TRBJ1-4; 7 bases match TRBD1. After removal of 4 bases from V and 9 bases from J, the junction contained 5 bases not matched to a gene. The CDR3 consists of 13 residues. The chain's CDR3 is CASSSWDRQKLFF. CDR3 nucleotides: TGTGCCAGCAGTTCCTGGGACAGACAAAAACTGTTTTTT.

This clonotype was recorded many times. This chain connects TRBV5-6 to TRBJ2-5; D possibly corresponds to TRBD2 (5 bases). CDR1 is SGHDT, CDR2 YYEEEE, per germline. The CDR3 extends over 13 amino acids. The V gene lost 3 bases and the J gene lost 4 bases, with 10 bases spanning the gap. This chain's CDR3 is CASSYGGGETQYF. In DNA form, the CDR3 reads TGTGCCAGCAGCTACGGTGGAGGAGAGACCCAGTACTTC.

This clonotype was picked up a small number of times. This rearrangement joins TRBV12-3 or TRBV12-4 to TRBJ2-5, with a weak D call TRBD1 (6 bases). The CDR3 runs 16 residues. The V and J ends lost 7 bases and 3 bases respectively, with 21 bases between them. CDR3 nucleotide sequence: TGTGCCAGCACTGGAGGTGGCAGGGGAATCGAAGAGACCCAGTACTTC. This gives the protein CASTGGGRGIEETQYF.

CDR3 nucleotide sequence: TGCAGCGGCGGGGGGGGGACGAAGCGGGAGACCCAGTACTTC. Amino acid sequence: CSGGGGTKRETQYF. The chain couples TRBV29-1 to TRBJ2-5, with 9 bases lining up with TRBD2. This CDR3 has 14 amino acids. J gave up 5 bases and V 7 bases, and 11 bases lay outside the gene matches. Germline V gene lookup returns CDR1 SQVTM and CDR2 ANQGSEA.

This clonotype was seen repeatedly, ten times or more. V gene TRBV20-1 combines with J gene TRBJ2-1; D might be TRBD2 (5 bases). The germline V and J ends were trimmed by 5 bases and 3 bases, with 14 bases remaining between them. CDR1 is DFQATT, CDR2 SNEGSKA, per germline (reference sequence). This CDR3 comprises 14 residues. The CDR3 DNA is TGCAGTGCTTTAGGGAGTTGGCTCTACAATGAGCAGTTCTTC. Its translation: CSALGSWLYNEQFF.